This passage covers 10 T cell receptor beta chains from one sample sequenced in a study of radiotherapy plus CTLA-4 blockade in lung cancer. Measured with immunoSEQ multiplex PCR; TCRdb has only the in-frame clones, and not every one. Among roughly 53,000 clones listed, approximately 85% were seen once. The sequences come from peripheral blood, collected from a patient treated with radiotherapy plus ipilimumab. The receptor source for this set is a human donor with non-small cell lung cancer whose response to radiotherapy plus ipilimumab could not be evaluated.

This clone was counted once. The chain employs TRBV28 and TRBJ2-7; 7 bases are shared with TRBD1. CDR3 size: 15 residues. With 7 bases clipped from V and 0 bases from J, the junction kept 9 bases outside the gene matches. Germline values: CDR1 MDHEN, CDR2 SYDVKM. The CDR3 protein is CASTTPRQGSYEQYF. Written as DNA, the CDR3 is TGTGCCAGCACCACACCTCGACAGGGCTCCTACGAGCAGTACTTC.

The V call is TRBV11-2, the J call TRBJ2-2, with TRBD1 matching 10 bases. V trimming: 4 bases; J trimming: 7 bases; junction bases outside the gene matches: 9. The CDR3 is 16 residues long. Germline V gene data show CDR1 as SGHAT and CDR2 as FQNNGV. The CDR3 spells CASSSSDRGLGGELFF. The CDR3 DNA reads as TGTGCCAGCAGCTCAAGCGACAGGGGGCTAGGCGGGGAGCTGTTTTTT.

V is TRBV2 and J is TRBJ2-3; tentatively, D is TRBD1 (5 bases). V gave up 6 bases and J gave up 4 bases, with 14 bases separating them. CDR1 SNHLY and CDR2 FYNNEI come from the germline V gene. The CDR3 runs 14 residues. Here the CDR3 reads CASRSPSGPDTQYF. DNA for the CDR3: TGTGCCAGCAGAAGCCCCTCAGGGCCAGATACGCAGTATTTT.

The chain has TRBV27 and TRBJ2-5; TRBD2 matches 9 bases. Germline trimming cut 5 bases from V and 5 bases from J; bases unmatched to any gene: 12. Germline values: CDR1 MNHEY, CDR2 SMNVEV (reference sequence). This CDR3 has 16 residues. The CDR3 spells CASSPAGGAIWETQYF. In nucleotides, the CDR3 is TGTGCCAGCAGTCCAGCGGGAGGCGCTATCTGGGAGACCCAGTACTTC.

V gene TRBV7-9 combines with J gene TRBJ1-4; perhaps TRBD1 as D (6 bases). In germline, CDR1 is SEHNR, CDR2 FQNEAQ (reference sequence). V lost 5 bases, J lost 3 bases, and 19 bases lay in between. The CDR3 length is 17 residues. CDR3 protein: CASSPKRLTGPNEKLFF. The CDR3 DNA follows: TGTGCCAGCAGCCCTAAAAGATTGACAGGCCCTAATGAAAAACTGTTTTTT.

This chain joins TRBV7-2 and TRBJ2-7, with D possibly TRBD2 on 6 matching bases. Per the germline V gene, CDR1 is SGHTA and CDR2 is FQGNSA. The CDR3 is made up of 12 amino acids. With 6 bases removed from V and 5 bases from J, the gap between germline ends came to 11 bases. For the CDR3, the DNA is TGTGCCAGCAGTGGGACTCCCAACGAGCAGTACTTC. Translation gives CASSGTPNEQYF.

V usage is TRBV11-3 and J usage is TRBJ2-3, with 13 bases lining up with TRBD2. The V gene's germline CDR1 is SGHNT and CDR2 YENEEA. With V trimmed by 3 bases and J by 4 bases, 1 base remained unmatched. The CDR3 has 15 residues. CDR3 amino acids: CASSFGLAGADTQYF. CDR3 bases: TGTGCCAGCAGCTTCGGACTAGCGGGAGCAGATACGCAGTATTTT.

The DNA for the CDR3 is TGTGCCAGCAGCCCAGGACAGGTTACAGATACGCAGTATTTT. This translates into CASSPGQVTDTQYF. The chain carries TRBV7-6 and TRBJ2-3; 7 nucleotides align to TRBD1. This CDR3 has 14 amino acids. J gave up 3 bases and V 5 bases, and 5 bases lay outside the gene matches. Germline V CDR1 and CDR2: SGHVS, FNYEAQ.

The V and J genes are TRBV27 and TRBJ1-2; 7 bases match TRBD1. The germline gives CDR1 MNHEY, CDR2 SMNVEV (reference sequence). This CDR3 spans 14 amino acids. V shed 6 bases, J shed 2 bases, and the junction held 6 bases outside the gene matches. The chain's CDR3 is CASRRQGGNYGYTF. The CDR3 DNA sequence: TGTGCCAGCAGGAGACAGGGAGGAAACTATGGCTACACCTTC.

The CDR3 is CASSTPGQGVNEQFF. In DNA, the CDR3 is TGTGCCAGCAGTACTCCGGGACAGGGGGTGAATGAGCAGTTCTTC. The V call is TRBV5-6, the J call TRBJ2-1, with 11 bases lining up with TRBD1. Germline V gene sequence: CDR1 SGHDT, CDR2 YYEEEE. This CDR3 comprises 15 residues. J lost 7 bases, V lost 5 bases, and 8 bases had no gene match. The full variable domain, rest sourced from reference TRBV5-6 and TRBJ2-1, is DAGVTQSPTHLIKTRGQQVTLRCSPKSGHDTVSWYQQALGQGPQFIFQYYEEEERQRGNFPDRFSGHQFPNYSSELNVNALLLGDSALYLCASSTPGQGVNEQFFGPGTRLTVL.